This TCR beta chain was identified during a study of blood T cells in healthy people across ages. As for the study in general: Template switching recovered approximately one barcoded beta molecule for every two T cells. Notes on the study in general: Naive T cell percentage and TCR beta diversity correlated strongly. Per million T cells, the diversity of TCR beta decreased roughly linearly as age advanced. Higher diversity and more naive CD4+ cells were features of long-lived donors, compared to aged donors.

A note on this clonotype: As yet, its antigen is unknown.

Together with a sample-barcoded 5' primer, a J-beta primer mix was included in a second PCR lasting roughly 6 to 12 cycles. TCRdb redid the calling of the 5' RACE reads with MiXCR, one entry per CDR3 protein. The repertoire holds approximately 690,000 distinct CDR3 sequences, with roughly three fifths as singletons. The sequence came from a man between 60 and 75 years old in good health. The sample consisted of blood.

CDR3 loop: CASSQGPTRGGEQFF. In DNA, the CDR3 is TGTGCCAGCAGCCAAGGGCCGACTAGGGGTGGTGAGCAGTTCTTC. V and J are TRBV3-1 and TRBJ2-1, with a tentative D call TRBD2 (6 bases). The V end was cut by 1 base, the J end by 9 bases, with 16 bases between. The CDR3 spans 15 residues. CDR1 and CDR2 (germline): LGHDT, YNNKEL (reference sequence).